This TCR beta chain was sequenced in a study of T cells expressing NK-cell markers. TCRdb reanalyzed the 5' RACE reads, giving one entry per CDR3 protein sequence and no DNA. The listing records 300,000 to 450,000 distinct CDR3 sequences. The TCR was taken from a man aged 18 to 70 in good health. Sequencing used blood T cells: a sorted CD56 or NKG2C T cell subset, CD4+ or CD8+ T cells, or bulk PBMC T cells (not recorded which).

The CDR3 reads CASSPRRGASGNEQFF. The chain recombines TRBV18 with TRBJ2-1; the TRBD1 assignment by TCRdb is unverifiable without DNA. CDR1 is KGHSH, CDR2 LQKENI, per germline. The CDR3 spans 16 residues.